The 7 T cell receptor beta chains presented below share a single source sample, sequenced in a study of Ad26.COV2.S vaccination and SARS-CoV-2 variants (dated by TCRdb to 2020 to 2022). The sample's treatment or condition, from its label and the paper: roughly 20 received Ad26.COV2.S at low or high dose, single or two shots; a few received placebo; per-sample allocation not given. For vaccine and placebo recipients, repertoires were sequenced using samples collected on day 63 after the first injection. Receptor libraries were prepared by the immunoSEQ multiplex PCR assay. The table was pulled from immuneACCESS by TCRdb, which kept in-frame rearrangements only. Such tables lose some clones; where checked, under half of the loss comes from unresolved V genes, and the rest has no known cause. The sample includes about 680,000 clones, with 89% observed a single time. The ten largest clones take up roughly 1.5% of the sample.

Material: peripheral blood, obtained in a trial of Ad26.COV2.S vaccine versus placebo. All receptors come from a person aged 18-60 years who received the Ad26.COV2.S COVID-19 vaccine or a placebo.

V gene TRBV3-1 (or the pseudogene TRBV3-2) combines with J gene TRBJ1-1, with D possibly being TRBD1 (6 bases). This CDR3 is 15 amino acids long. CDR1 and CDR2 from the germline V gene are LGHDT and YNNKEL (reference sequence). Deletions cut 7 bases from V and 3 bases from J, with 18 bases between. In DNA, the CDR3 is TGTGCCAGCACCGACCCTCGGGGGCCGTACACTGAAGCTTTCTTT. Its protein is CASTDPRGPYTEAFF.

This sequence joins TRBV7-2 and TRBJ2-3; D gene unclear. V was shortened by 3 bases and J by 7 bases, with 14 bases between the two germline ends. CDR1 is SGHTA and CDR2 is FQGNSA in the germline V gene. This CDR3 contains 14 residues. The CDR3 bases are TGTGCCAGCAGCTTCGCACGGTACTCCAATACGCAGTATTTT. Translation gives CASSFARYSNTQYF.

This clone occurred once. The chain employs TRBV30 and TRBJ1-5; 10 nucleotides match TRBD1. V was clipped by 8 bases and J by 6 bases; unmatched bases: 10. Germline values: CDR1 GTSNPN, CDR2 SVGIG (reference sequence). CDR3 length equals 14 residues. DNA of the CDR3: TGTGCCGGATCCGGGACAGGGGTTTCTCAGCCCCAGCATTTT. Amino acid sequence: CAGSGTGVSQPQHF. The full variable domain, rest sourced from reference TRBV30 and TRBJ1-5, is SQTIHQWPATLVQPVGSPLSLECTVEGTSNPNLYWYRQAAGRGLQLLFYSVGIGQISSEVPQNLSASRPQDRQFILSSKKLLLSDSGFYLCAGSGTGVSQPQHFGDGTRLSIL.

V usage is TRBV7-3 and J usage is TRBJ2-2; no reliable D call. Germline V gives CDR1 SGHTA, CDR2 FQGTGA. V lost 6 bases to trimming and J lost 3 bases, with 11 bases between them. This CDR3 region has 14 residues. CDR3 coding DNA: TGTGCCAGCAGTCACGGATCCGACACCGGGGAGCTGTTTTTT. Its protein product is CASSHGSDTGELFF.

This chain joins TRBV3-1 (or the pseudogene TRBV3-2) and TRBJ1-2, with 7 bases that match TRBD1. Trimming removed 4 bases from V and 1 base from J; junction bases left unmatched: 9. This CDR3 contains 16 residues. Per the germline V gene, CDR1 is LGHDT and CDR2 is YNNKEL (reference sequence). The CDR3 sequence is CASSRTGTEINYGYTF. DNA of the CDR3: TGTGCCAGCAGCCGAACCGGGACAGAAATTAACTATGGCTACACCTTC.

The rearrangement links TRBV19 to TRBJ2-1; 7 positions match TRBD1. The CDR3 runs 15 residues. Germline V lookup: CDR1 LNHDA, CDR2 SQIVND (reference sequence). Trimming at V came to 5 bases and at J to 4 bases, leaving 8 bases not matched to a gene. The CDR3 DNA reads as TGTGCCAGTAGTCCTACAGGGGTCGTTTACAATGAGCAGTTCTTC. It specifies CASSPTGVVYNEQFF.

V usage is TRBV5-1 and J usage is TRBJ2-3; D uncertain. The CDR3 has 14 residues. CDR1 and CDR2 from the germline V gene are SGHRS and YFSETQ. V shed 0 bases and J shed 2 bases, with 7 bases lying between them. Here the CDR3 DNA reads TGCGCCAGCAGCTTGGCCCCCGCCACAGATACGCAGTATTTT. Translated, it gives CASSLAPATDTQYF.